This T cell receptor (beta chain) was profiled in a study of blood T cell repertoires in COVID-19. The wider study: Some COVID-19 samples were acute and others convalescent; all came from the United States, Italy and Spain. PBMCs, B-cell-depleted T cells, or T cells provided the cDNA or gDNA that made up the material.

This CDR3 contains 14 residues. V lost 0 bases, J lost 5 bases, and 10 bases lay in between. Per the germline V gene, CDR1 is MNHEY and CDR2 is SVGAGI. Study processing details: Estimated nucleated cell counts came from reference gene primer amplification. Repertoires were generated with immunoSEQ multiplex PCR, while TCRdb's copy carries only in-frame clones and drops some. Clonal size and the V and J genes are those of that table, whereas D and trimming came from the DNA. The table shows a few hundred thousand clones, with around nine tenths occurring only once. This sequence originates from a woman in her seventies with active or convalescent COVID-19. What was sequenced was peripheral blood. This chain links TRBV6-5 with TRBJ2-5; the D gene is possibly TRBD1 (6 bases). This CDR3 reads CASSYSYRVETQYF. CDR3 nucleotide sequence: TGTGCCAGCAGTTACTCGTACAGGGTTGAGACCCAGTACTTC.